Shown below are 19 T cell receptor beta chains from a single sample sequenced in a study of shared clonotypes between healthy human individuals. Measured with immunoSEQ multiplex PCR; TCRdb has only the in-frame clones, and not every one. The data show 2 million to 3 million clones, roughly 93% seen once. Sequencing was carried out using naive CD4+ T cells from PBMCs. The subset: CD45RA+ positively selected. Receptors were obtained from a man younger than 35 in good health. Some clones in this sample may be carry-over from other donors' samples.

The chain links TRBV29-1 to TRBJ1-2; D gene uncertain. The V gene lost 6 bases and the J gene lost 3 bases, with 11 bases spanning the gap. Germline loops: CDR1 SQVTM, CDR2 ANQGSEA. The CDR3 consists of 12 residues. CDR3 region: CSVAYQHYGYTF. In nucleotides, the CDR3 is TGCAGCGTGGCCTACCAGCACTATGGCTACACCTTC.

CDR3 residues: CASTPGGRMGGELFF. As DNA, the CDR3 is TGTGCCAGCACCCCGGGGGGGAGAATGGGCGGGGAGCTGTTTTTT. This rearrangement joins TRBV7-8 to TRBJ2-2; 8 positions agree with TRBD2. This CDR3 has 15 residues. With 7 bases clipped from V and 7 bases from J, the junction kept 11 bases outside the gene matches. Germline loops: CDR1 SGHVS, CDR2 FQNEAQ. The complete variable domain, with remaining parts taken from reference TRBV7-8 and TRBJ2-2, reads GAGVSQSPRYKVAKRGQDVALRCDPISGHVSLFWYQQALGQGPEFLTYFQNEAQLDKSGLPSDRFFAERPEGSVSTLKIQRTQQEDSAVYLCASTPGGRMGGELFFGEGSRLTVL.

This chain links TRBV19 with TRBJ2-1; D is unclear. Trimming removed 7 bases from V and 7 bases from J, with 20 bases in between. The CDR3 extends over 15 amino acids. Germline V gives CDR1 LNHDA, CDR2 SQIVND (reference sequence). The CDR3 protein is CASTDPWALGNEQFF. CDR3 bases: TGTGCCAGTACCGACCCCTGGGCCCTGGGGAATGAGCAGTTCTTC.

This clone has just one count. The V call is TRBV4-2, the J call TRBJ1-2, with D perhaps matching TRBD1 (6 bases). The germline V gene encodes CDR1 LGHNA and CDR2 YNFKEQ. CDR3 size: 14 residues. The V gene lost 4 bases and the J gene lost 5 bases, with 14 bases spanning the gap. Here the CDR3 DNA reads TGTGCCAGCAGCCCACGGGCAGGGGAGTATGGCTACACCTTC. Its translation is CASSPRAGEYGYTF.

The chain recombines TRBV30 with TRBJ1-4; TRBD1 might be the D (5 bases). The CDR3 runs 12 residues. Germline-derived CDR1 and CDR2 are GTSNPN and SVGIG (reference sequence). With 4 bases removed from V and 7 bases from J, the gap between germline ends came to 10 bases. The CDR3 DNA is TGTGCCTGGAACAGGCCCCTTGAAAAACTGTTTTTT. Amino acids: CAWNRPLEKLFF.

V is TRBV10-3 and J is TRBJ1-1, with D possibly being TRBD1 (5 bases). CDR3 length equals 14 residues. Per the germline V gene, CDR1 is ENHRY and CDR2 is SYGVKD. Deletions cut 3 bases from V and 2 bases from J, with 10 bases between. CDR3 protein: CAISDQGSNTEAFF. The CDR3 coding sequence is TGTGCCATCAGTGATCAGGGCTCTAACACTGAAGCTTTCTTT.

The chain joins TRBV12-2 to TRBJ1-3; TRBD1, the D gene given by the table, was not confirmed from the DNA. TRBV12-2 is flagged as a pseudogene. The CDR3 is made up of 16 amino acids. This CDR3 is CASRFRDELSGNTIYF. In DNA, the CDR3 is TGTGCAAGTCGCTTCAGGGATGAACTCTCTGGAAACACCATATATTTT.

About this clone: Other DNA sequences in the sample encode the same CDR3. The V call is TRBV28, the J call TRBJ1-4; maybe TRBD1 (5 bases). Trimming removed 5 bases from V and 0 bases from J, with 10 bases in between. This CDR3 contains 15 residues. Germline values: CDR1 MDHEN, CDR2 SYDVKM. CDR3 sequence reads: CASSPTGATNEKLFF. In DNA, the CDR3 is TGTGCCAGCAGTCCCACGGGGGCAACTAATGAAAAACTGTTTTTT. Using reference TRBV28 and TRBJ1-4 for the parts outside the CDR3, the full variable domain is DVKVTQSSRYLVKRTGEKVFLECVQDMDHENMFWYRQDPGLGLRLIYFSYDVKMKEKGDIPEGYSVSREKKERFSLILESASTNQTSMYLCASSPTGATNEKLFFGSGTQLSVL.

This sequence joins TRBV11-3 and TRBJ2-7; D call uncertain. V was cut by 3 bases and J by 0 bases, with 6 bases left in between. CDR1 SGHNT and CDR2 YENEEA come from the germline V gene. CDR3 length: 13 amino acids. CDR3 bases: TGTGCCAGCAGCTTGCATAGCTCCTACGAGCAGTACTTC. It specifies CASSLHSSYEQYF.

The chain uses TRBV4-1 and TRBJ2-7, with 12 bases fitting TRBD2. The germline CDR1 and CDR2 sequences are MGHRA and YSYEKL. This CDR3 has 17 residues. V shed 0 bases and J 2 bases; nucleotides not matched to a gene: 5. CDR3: CASSQDRASGRAYEQYF. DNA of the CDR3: TGCGCCAGCAGCCAAGATAGGGCTAGCGGGAGGGCCTACGAGCAGTACTTC.

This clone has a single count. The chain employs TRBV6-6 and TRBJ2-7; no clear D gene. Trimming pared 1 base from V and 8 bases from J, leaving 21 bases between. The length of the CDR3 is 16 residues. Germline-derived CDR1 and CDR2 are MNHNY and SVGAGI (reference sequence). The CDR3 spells CASSYFRVAAPRQQYF. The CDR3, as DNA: TGTGCCAGCAGTTACTTCAGAGTGGCAGCTCCCCGCCAGCAGTACTTC.

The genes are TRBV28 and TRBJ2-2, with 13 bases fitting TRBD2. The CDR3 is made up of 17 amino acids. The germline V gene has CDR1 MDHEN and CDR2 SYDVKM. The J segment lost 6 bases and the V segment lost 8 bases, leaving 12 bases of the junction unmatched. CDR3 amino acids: CASFPGLAGPGPGELFF. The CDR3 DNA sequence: TGTGCCAGCTTCCCGGGACTAGCGGGACCAGGGCCCGGGGAGCTGTTTTTT. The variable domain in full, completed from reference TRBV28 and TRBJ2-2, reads DVKVTQSSRYLVKRTGEKVFLECVQDMDHENMFWYRQDPGLGLRLIYFSYDVKMKEKGDIPEGYSVSREKKERFSLILESASTNQTSMYLCASFPGLAGPGPGELFFGEGSRLTVL.

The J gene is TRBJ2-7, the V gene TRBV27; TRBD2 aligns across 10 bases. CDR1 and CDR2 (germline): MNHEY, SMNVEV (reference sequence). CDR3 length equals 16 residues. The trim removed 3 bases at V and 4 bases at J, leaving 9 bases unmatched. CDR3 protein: CASSFSQSLAGYEQYF. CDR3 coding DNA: TGTGCCAGCAGTTTTTCCCAATCACTAGCGGGGTACGAGCAGTACTTC.

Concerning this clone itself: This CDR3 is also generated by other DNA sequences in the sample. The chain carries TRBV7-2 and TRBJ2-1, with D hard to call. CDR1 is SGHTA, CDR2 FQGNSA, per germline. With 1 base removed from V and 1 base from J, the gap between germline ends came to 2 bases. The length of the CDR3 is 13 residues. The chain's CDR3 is CASSLESYNEQFF. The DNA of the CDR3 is TGTGCCAGCAGCTTAGAGTCCTACAATGAGCAGTTCTTC.

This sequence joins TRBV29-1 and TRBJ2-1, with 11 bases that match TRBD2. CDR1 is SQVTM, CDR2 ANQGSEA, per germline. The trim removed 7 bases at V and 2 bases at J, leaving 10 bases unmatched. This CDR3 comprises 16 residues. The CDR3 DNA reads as TGCAGCGCATCCAGGGGTAGCGGGAGGGCCTACAATGAGCAGTTCTTC. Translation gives CSASRGSGRAYNEQFF.

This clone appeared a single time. The CDR3 DNA is TGTGCCAGCAGTGACCCGCGACAGGGGAACACTGAAGCTTTCTTT. Its protein product is CASSDPRQGNTEAFF. The chain has TRBV6-1 and TRBJ1-1, with TRBD1 identical over 7 bases. The germline V gene encodes CDR1 MNHNS and CDR2 SASEGT. J gave up 1 base and V 3 bases, and 5 bases lay outside the gene matches. The CDR3 is made up of 15 amino acids.

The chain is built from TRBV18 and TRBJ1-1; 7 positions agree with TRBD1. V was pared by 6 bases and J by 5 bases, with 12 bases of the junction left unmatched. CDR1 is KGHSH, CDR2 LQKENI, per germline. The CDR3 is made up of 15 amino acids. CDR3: CASSLQGGERTEAFF. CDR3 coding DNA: TGTGCCAGCTCGCTTCAGGGGGGGGAAAGGACTGAAGCTTTCTTT. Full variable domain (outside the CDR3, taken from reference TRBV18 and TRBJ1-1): NAGVMQNPRHLVRRRGQEARLRCSPMKGHSHVYWYRQLPEEGLKFMVYLQKENIIDESGMPKERFSAEFPKEGPSILRIQQVVRGDSAAYFCASSLQGGERTEAFFGQGTRLTVV.

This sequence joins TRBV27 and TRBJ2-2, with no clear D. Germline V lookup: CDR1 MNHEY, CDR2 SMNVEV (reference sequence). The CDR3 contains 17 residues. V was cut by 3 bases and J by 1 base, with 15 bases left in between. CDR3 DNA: TGTGCCAGCAGTTTTGTCGTCAGGAGAAGGAACACCGGGGAGCTGTTTTTT. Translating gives CASSFVVRRRNTGELFF.

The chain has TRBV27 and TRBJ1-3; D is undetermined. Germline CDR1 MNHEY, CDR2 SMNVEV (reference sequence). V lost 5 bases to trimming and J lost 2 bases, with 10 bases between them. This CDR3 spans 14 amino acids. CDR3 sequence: CASSPRETGNTIYF. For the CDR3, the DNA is TGTGCCAGCAGTCCGAGGGAGACTGGAAACACCATATATTTT.